Below are 25 T cell receptor beta chains sequenced from a single sample in a study of PD-1 blockade in classical Hodgkin lymphoma. Every patient relapsed after autologous stem cell transplantation, and brentuximab vedotin exposure varied. TCRdb keeps only in-frame clones here, not all; method: immunoSEQ multiplex PCR. The sample includes 40,000 to 50,000 clones, 86% of them seen just once. Source: peripheral blood mononuclear cells (PBMCs), taken before the second cycle of nivolumab. These receptors all come from a human donor with classical Hodgkin lymphoma.

The chain couples TRBV7-2 to TRBJ1-1; D unclear. V shed 1 base and J shed 4 bases, with 7 bases lying between them. Germline V lookup: CDR1 SGHTA, CDR2 FQGNSA. The CDR3 spans 13 residues. The CDR3, as DNA: TGTGCCAGCAGCTTAGGGATGCCCACTGAAGCTTTCTTT. Translated: CASSLGMPTEAFF. The full variable domain, with the rest looked up from reference TRBV7-2 and TRBJ1-1, is GAGVSQSPSNKVTEKGKDVELRCDPISGHTALYWYRQSLGQGLEFLIYFQGNSAPDKSGLPSDRFSAERTGGSVSTLTIQRTQQEDSAVYLCASSLGMPTEAFFGQGTRLTVV.

Details on this clone: At one of its ends the junction is not consistent with the germline gene, which may arise from a read error. The V and J genes are TRBV7-7 and TRBJ2-5; TRBD1 is a possible D gene (5 bases). The CDR3 covers 13 residues. CDR1 and CDR2 from the germline V gene are SSHAT and FNYEAQ (reference sequence). CDR3 in amino acids: CASSLEGVETQYF. The CDR3 DNA follows: TGTGCTAGCAGCTTAGAAGGGGTAGAGACCCAGTACTTC.

The sample holds a few counts of this clone. This rearrangement joins TRBV6-7 to TRBJ1-2; D is perhaps TRBD1 (6 bases). TRBV6-7 is flagged as an ORF with uncertain function. The CDR3 consists of 14 residues. V was shortened by 5 bases and J by 7 bases, with 17 bases between the two germline ends. DNA of the CDR3: TGTGCCAGCAGTCACACGACGAACAGGGTTGGCTACACCTTC. This encodes CASSHTTNRVGYTF.

There are a few counts of this clone. The chain employs TRBV12-5 and TRBJ1-4; tentative D call: TRBD1 (5 bases). Trimming stripped 5 bases from V and 3 bases from J, with 16 bases between. The CDR3 extends over 16 amino acids. The germline CDR1 and CDR2 sequences are LGHNT and FRNRAP. CDR3 nucleotide sequence: TGTGCTAGTGGTATACACCTCAGGGCGGCTAATGAAAAACTGTTTTTT. It specifies CASGIHLRAANEKLFF.

The genes are TRBV6-1 and TRBJ2-4, with TRBD2 identical over 7 bases. J lost 0 bases, V lost 4 bases, and 6 bases had no gene match. The germline V gene encodes CDR1 MNHNS and CDR2 SASEGT. The CDR3 is 16 amino acids. CDR3 region: CASSARLAIAKNIQYF. In nucleotides, the CDR3 is TGTGCCAGCAGTGCCCGACTAGCTATAGCCAAAAACATTCAGTACTTC.

The gene calls are TRBV27 and TRBJ2-7; 8 bases map to TRBD2. Germline V CDR1 and CDR2: MNHEY, SMNVEV (reference sequence). This CDR3 has 16 amino acids. With 5 bases clipped from V and 3 bases from J, the junction kept 12 bases outside the gene matches. In nucleotides, the CDR3 is TGTGCCAGCAGTCCCCGCGGGGGGTTACGAATCTACGAGCAGTACTTC. This encodes CASSPRGGLRIYEQYF.

The chain links TRBV27 to TRBJ1-5; TRBD1 is a possible D gene (6 bases). The V end was cut by 4 bases, the J end by 2 bases, with 9 bases between. This CDR3 region has 14 residues. Per germline, CDR1 MNHEY and CDR2 SMNVEV (reference sequence). The CDR3, as DNA: TGTGCCAGCAGTTGGCAGGGGCGCAATCAGCCCCAGCATTTT. Translating it yields CASSWQGRNQPQHF.

The rearrangement joins TRBV28 to TRBJ1-2, with 9 bases matching TRBD1. The CDR3 totals 14 residues. V gave up 7 bases and J gave up 4 bases; unmatched junction bases: 7. Germline V gives CDR1 MDHEN, CDR2 SYDVKM. In DNA form, the CDR3 reads TGTGCCAGCATCCGACAGGGGGTGTTCTATGGCTACACCTTC. It translates to CASIRQGVFYGYTF.

The gene calls are TRBV5-1 and TRBJ1-5; perhaps TRBD1 as D (5 bases). V lost 0 bases, J lost 2 bases, and 6 bases lay in between. Germline assignment: CDR1 SGHRS and CDR2 YFSETQ. The CDR3 is 14 amino acids. The CDR3 sequence: CASSLGGGNQPQHF. CDR3 in DNA: TGCGCCAGCAGCTTGGGAGGGGGCAATCAGCCCCAGCATTTT.

The chain is built from TRBV6-6 and TRBJ1-1, with D hard to call. The CDR3 is made up of 15 amino acids. Germline V lookup: CDR1 MNHNY, CDR2 SVGAGI (reference sequence). Trimming left V 4 bases short and J 5 bases short, with 17 bases between. The chain's CDR3 is CASSSSATLETEAFF. CDR3 nucleotide sequence: TGTGCCAGCAGTTCCTCGGCCACCTTGGAGACTGAAGCTTTCTTT.

This clone was observed a few times. V is TRBV6-5 and J is TRBJ1-2; TRBD1 matches 7 bases. Germline loops: CDR1 MNHEY, CDR2 SVGAGI. V shed 10 bases, J shed 3 bases, and the junction held 11 bases outside the gene matches. CDR3 size: 14 residues. In DNA, the CDR3 is TGTGCCACCAAACCCGGACAGGATCACTATGGCTACACCTTC. Translation: CATKPGQDHYGYTF.

The genes are TRBV12-5 and TRBJ1-5; D uncertain. The V gene's germline CDR1 is LGHNT and CDR2 FRNRAP. The V end lost 3 bases, the J end lost 4 bases, and 7 bases lay between the germline ends. The CDR3 contains 13 residues. The CDR3 spells CASGFGGNQPQHF. The DNA of the CDR3 is TGTGCTAGTGGTTTTGGAGGGAATCAGCCCCAGCATTTT.

The chain joins TRBV7-3 to TRBJ2-1, with TRBD2 matching over 10 bases. CDR3 size: 18 residues. The J segment lost 0 bases and the V segment lost 5 bases, leaving 10 bases of the junction unmatched. Germline V gives CDR1 SGHTA, CDR2 FQGTGA. CDR3 amino acids: CASSPSSGGYLSYNEQFF. CDR3 DNA sequence: TGTGCCAGCAGCCCCTCTAGCGGGGGTTACCTCTCCTACAATGAGCAGTTCTTC.

This chain links TRBV6-6 with TRBJ2-2, with TRBD1 matching over 9 bases. J gave up 5 bases and V 5 bases, and 6 bases lay outside the gene matches. Germline V lookup: CDR1 MNHNY, CDR2 SVGAGI (reference sequence). This CDR3 is built from 15 residues. In DNA, the CDR3 is TGTGCCAGCAGTCAGGGACAGGGCCCGACCGGGGAGCTGTTTTTT. Translation: CASSQGQGPTGELFF.

This clone appeared a few times. V usage is TRBV6-1 and J usage is TRBJ1-2, with no clear D. The CDR3 has 13 residues. The V end lost 2 bases, the J end lost 5 bases, and 9 bases lay between the germline ends. The germline V gene encodes CDR1 MNHNS and CDR2 SASEGT. CDR3 sequence: CASSELGWYGYTF. The CDR3 DNA sequence: TGTGCCAGCAGTGAACTGGGGTGGTATGGCTACACCTTC.

The rearrangement links TRBV7-9 to TRBJ2-3, with a possible D match to TRBD1 (6 bases). Germline V lookup: CDR1 SEHNR, CDR2 FQNEAQ (reference sequence). This CDR3 has 13 residues. Between the trimmed V and J ends, which lost 4 bases and 6 bases, there was a span of 11 bases. The chain's CDR3 is CASSSAGVDTQYF. The CDR3, as DNA: TGTGCCAGCAGCTCAGCAGGGGTGGATACGCAGTATTTT.

The chain links TRBV27 to TRBJ1-6; D may be TRBD1 (6 bases). The germline V gene encodes CDR1 MNHEY and CDR2 SMNVEV (reference sequence). This CDR3 is built from 14 residues. Trimming pared 1 base from V and 7 bases from J, leaving 8 bases between. CDR3 sequence: CASSLWTENSPLHF. In DNA, the CDR3 is TGTGCCAGCAGTTTATGGACAGAAAATTCACCCCTCCACTTT.

This clone is deemed medium-sized. The chain links TRBV5-4 to TRBJ2-5, with 7 bases lining up with TRBD2. V lost 5 bases and J lost 5; bases outside the gene matches: 9. There are 14 residues in the CDR3. Germline CDR1 reads SGHNT; CDR2 reads YYREEE (reference sequence). DNA of the CDR3: TGTGCCAGCAGGGGATGGGGGGGTTTGGAGACCCAGTACTTC. This sequence encodes CASRGWGGLETQYF.

The chain has TRBV4-1 and TRBJ1-2; 7 bases line up with TRBD1. This CDR3 region has 14 residues. J gave up 8 bases and V 4 bases, and 10 bases lay outside the gene matches. The germline V gene encodes CDR1 MGHRA and CDR2 YSYEKL. The CDR3 sequence: CASSPGQVVFGYTF. CDR3 nucleotides: TGCGCCAGCAGCCCCGGACAGGTGGTCTTCGGCTACACCTTC.

The genes are TRBV10-3 and TRBJ1-2; 8 bases match TRBD1. CDR3 size: 14 residues. Losses at the gene ends were 2 bases for V and 2 bases for J; bases not matched to a gene: 1. The germline gives CDR1 ENHRY, CDR2 SYGVKD. This CDR3 reads CAISERTGNYGYTF. In nucleotides, the CDR3 is TGTGCCATCAGTGAGAGGACAGGGAACTATGGCTACACCTTC.

The rearrangement uses TRBV15 and TRBJ2-3; the D gene is possibly TRBD2 (6 bases). CDR3 length: 16 residues. Germline V gene data show CDR1 as LNHNV and CDR2 as YYDKDF (reference sequence). The V end was cut by 2 bases, the J end by 8 bases, with 20 bases between. The DNA of the CDR3 is TGTGCCACCAGCAGACTAAATAAGGGCGGGGCCGGTACGCAGTATTTT. Protein product: CATSRLNKGGAGTQYF.

For this clone: Relative to the germline gene, one junction end is altered; a read error may explain this. The CDR3 sequence: CASSYSGTGAEF. For the CDR3, the DNA is TGTGCCAGCAGTTACTCCGGGACAGGGGCTGAATTC. V gene TRBV6-5 combines with J gene TRBJ1-2; 10 bases are shared with TRBD1. The CDR3 sequence is 12 residues long. CDR1 MNHEY and CDR2 SVGAGI come from the germline V gene.

V is TRBV29-1 and J is TRBJ1-3; D call uncertain. The V end lost 7 bases, the J end lost 0 bases, and 13 bases lay between the germline ends. Germline V lookup: CDR1 SQVTM, CDR2 ANQGSEA. CDR3 length: 14 amino acids. The CDR3 sequence: CSAYLRSSGNTIYF. CDR3 DNA: TGCAGCGCCTACCTCCGGAGCTCTGGAAACACCATATATTTT.

The chain has TRBV11-2 and TRBJ2-7, with D unresolved. Trimming removed 1 base from V and 2 bases from J, with 3 bases in between. CDR3 size: 12 residues. Germline-derived CDR1 and CDR2 are SGHAT and FQNNGV. DNA of the CDR3: TGTGCCAGCAGCTTAGGCGCCTACGAGCAGTACTTC. Residues: CASSLGAYEQYF.

This chain uses TRBV6-1 with TRBJ2-7; 7 bases align to TRBD1. Germline CDR1 is MNHNS and CDR2 is SASEGT. J gave up 3 bases and V 5 bases, and 10 bases lay outside the gene matches. CDR3 length: 15 residues. In DNA form, the CDR3 reads TGTGCCAGCAGTTCCAAAAGGACAGGAGACTACGAGCAGTACTTC. This gives the protein CASSSKRTGDYEQYF.